These 12 T cell receptor beta chains came from one sample sequenced in a study of blood T cells in healthy people across ages. It was with a sample-barcoded 5' primer and a J-beta primer mix that a second PCR of roughly 6 to 12 cycles was run. TCRdb analysed the 5' RACE reads with MiXCR anew, one entry per CDR3 protein. The top ten hold approximately 7.9% of the sample, which has roughly 1,500,000 distinct CDR3 sequences, 42% seen once. The specimen was blood. The receptors were sampled from a woman between 18 and 29 years old in good health.

The gene calls are TRBV12-3 or TRBV12-4 and TRBJ2-3; D possibly corresponds to TRBD2 (6 bases). Trimming pared 5 bases from V and 10 bases from J, leaving 22 bases between. The CDR3 is 15 residues long. DNA of the CDR3: TGTGCCAGCAGTACCATGGGACTTTGTGGTGATGCGCAGTATTTT. Its protein is CASSTMGLCGDAQYF.

A few counts support this clonotype. The CDR3 loop reads CASRSAGDQPQHF. The CDR3 DNA follows: TGTGCCAGCAGGTCCGCGGGAGATCAGCCCCAGCATTTT. The chain recombines TRBV6-6 with TRBJ1-5; D is unclear. This CDR3 is 13 amino acids long. The germline V gene encodes CDR1 MNHNY and CDR2 SVGAGI (reference sequence). Trimming shortened V by 6 bases and J by 5 bases, and 11 bases separated the two germline ends.

This clonotype has more than one count but fewer than ten. This chain links TRBV7-3 with TRBJ1-1; D remains unclear. V was pared by 2 bases and J by 1 base, with 11 bases between. The CDR3 has 15 residues. Germline V CDR1 and CDR2: SGHTA, FQGTGA. The CDR3 protein is CASSLPEATNTEAFF. The CDR3 DNA follows: TGTGCCAGCAGCTTACCGGAGGCGACGAACACTGAAGCTTTCTTT.

The chain links TRBV6-1 to TRBJ2-7; D assignment may be TRBD1 or TRBD2 (5 bases each). The CDR3 consists of 16 residues. Trimming removed 7 bases at V and 2 bases at J, with 21 bases between. Germline assignment: CDR1 MNHNS and CDR2 SASEGT. Written as DNA, the CDR3 is TGTGCCAGCACTACCCGGATCGGGACGGCCACCTACGAGCAGTACTTC. Its protein is CASTTRIGTATYEQYF.

In this sample, this clonotype turned up a few times. V usage is TRBV4-1 and J usage is TRBJ2-1; weak D call: TRBD2 (5 bases). Germline CDR1 MGHRA, CDR2 YSYEKL. The CDR3 runs 16 residues. Trimming removed 4 bases from V and 1 base from J, with 14 bases in between. The CDR3 spells CASSPTLTGSYNEQFF. In DNA, the CDR3 is TGCGCCAGCAGCCCCACATTGACGGGGTCCTACAATGAGCAGTTCTTC.

The V and J genes are TRBV9 and TRBJ2-7, with 7 bases fitting TRBD2. Trimming cost V 0 bases and J 2 bases; bases outside gene matches: 5. Germline CDR1 SGDLS, CDR2 YYNGEE. The CDR3 extends over 15 amino acids. In DNA form, the CDR3 reads TGTGCCAGCAGCGTAGGGCGGGAGAGCCCCTACGAGCAGTACTTC. Translation: CASSVGRESPYEQYF. Full variable domain (outside the CDR3, taken from reference TRBV9 and TRBJ2-7): DSGVTQTPKHLITATGQRVTLRCSPRSGDLSVYWYQQSLDQGLQFLIQYYNGEERAKGNILERFSAQQFPDLHSELNLSSLELGDSALYFCASSVGRESPYEQYFGPGTRLTVT.

In regard to this clonotype: One junction end does not reproduce the germline sequence, and a read error may be involved. The V call is TRBV7-2, the J call TRBJ2-3; D not certain. This CDR3 contains 11 residues. Germline loops: CDR1 SGHTA, CDR2 FQGNSA. The CDR3, as DNA: TGTGCCAGCAGCACAACAGATACGCTGTATTTT. It codes for CASSTTDTLYF.

The chain has TRBV24-1 and TRBJ1-2; D is uncertain. Trimming removed 9 bases from V and 6 bases from J, with 13 bases in between. CDR3 length: 12 residues. The germline V gene encodes CDR1 KGHDR and CDR2 SFDVKD. The CDR3: CATYATEDGYTF. The CDR3 bases are TGTGCCACCTATGCAACCGAGGATGGCTACACCTTC.

This chain joins TRBV6-1 and TRBJ2-3; 11 nucleotides agree with TRBD2. From germline, CDR1 is MNHNS and CDR2 SASEGT. There are 15 residues in the CDR3. V dropped 6 bases and J dropped 1; count of bases not matched to a gene: 3. The CDR3, as DNA: TGTGCCAGCAGACTAGCGGGAGCGGGCACAGATACGCAGTATTTT. Amino acid sequence: CASRLAGAGTDTQYF.

This clonotype has a handful of counts. The chain has TRBV12-3 or TRBV12-4 and TRBJ2-3, with 10 bases fitting TRBD2. The CDR3 runs to 15 residues. The V and J ends lost 5 bases and 3 bases, in that order; junction bases with no gene match: 5. CDR3 DNA: TGTGCCAGCAGTCCTACTAGCGGGGTGACAGATACGCAGTATTTT. Its protein is CASSPTSGVTDTQYF.

The V gene is TRBV4-1, the J gene TRBJ2-7; D is undetermined. V was pared by 4 bases and J by 7 bases, with 20 bases between. The CDR3 totals 15 residues. Germline CDR1 and CDR2: MGHRA and YSYEKL. This CDR3 reads CASSPIKDRYNEQYF. DNA for the CDR3: TGCGCCAGCAGCCCAATAAAGGACCGATACAATGAGCAGTACTTC.

The V and J genes are TRBV20-1 and TRBJ2-1; 8 bases agree with TRBD2. The V and J ends lost 6 bases and 2 bases, in that order; junction bases with no gene match: 6. The germline V gene has CDR1 DFQATT and CDR2 SNEGSKA (reference sequence). CDR3 size: 14 residues. CDR3 sequence reads: CSAGSGGTYNEQFF. In DNA form, the CDR3 reads TGCAGTGCGGGGTCGGGGGGGACCTACAATGAGCAGTTCTTC.